The T cell receptor beta chain described here comes from a study of OX40 agonist ivuxolimab in advanced cancers. Study-level background: The eligibility criteria allowed prior anti-PD-1, anti-PD-L1 or anti-CTLA-4 therapy, and approximately 38% had some.

For this clone: Its antigen is not known.

General study findings and limits: Both CD4+ and CD8+ T cell populations in blood had undergone clonal expansion by week 6 at 0.1 to 3.0 mg/kg. Among expanded peripheral T cells, antigen specificity went undetermined.

Germline CDR1 is SGDLS and CDR2 is YYNGEE. V lost 0 bases to trimming and J lost 0 bases, with 9 bases between them. The CDR3 spans 15 residues. The method was immunoSEQ multiplex PCR; TCRdb's version includes in-frame clones alone and lacks a portion of them. This sample has 42,000 or so clones, with 86% found just once. The rearrangement uses TRBV9 and TRBJ1-2; D call uncertain. Sample: CD4+ or CD8+ T cells sorted from blood, taken in a trial of the OX40 agonist ivuxolimab. This receptor was identified in an adult with an advanced solid tumor such as melanoma, head and neck, liver or kidney cancer. CDR3 nucleotides: TGTGCCAGCAGCGTAGCGCGCAGAGCTAACTATGGCTACACCTTC. The encoded protein is CASSVARRANYGYTF.